The 15 T cell receptor beta chains presented below share a single source sample, sequenced in a study of beta chain features in type 1 diabetes. Investigators reverse transcribed all isolated RNA, so they sequenced expressed TCRB transcripts. Profiled with immunoSEQ multiplex PCR; TCRdb holds only in-frame clones, not every one. The data contain 80,000 to 90,000 clones, roughly 31% of them singletons. The sample consisted of stem cell memory CD4+ T cells from blood. The source is a woman in her late teens or twenties in good health.

This clone was picked up a small number of times. The chain couples TRBV2 to TRBJ1-1, with 7 bases aligning to TRBD1. The CDR3 is 14 amino acids. From germline, CDR1 is SNHLY and CDR2 FYNNEI. The trim removed 6 bases at V and 0 bases at J, leaving 4 bases unmatched. In DNA form, the CDR3 reads TGTGCCAGCAGGACGACAGGGATGAACACTGAAGCTTTCTTT. The encoded protein is CASRTTGMNTEAFF.

This clone was detected a few times. J is TRBJ1-2 and V is TRBV19; D gene unclear. The CDR3 length is 15 residues. The ends were cut back, 9 bases at V and 4 bases at J, with 21 bases in the middle. Germline-derived CDR1 and CDR2 are LNHDA and SQIVND (reference sequence). CDR3 amino acids: CASRRIRREGYGYTF. In DNA, the CDR3 is TGTGCCAGCCGAAGGATCAGGAGAGAGGGCTATGGCTACACCTTC.

There are a few counts of this clone. This chain connects TRBV9 to TRBJ2-7; the D gene is possibly TRBD2 (6 bases). CDR1 SGDLS and CDR2 YYNGEE come from the germline V gene. The CDR3 covers 14 residues. Trimming removed 0 bases from V and 3 bases from J, with 10 bases in between. The CDR3 is CASSVGDFYYEQYF. The CDR3 bases are TGTGCCAGCAGCGTAGGGGACTTTTACTACGAGCAGTACTTC.

This clone was seen at least ten times. V usage is TRBV18 and J usage is TRBJ2-3, with D perhaps TRBD2 (6 bases). The CDR3 has 14 amino acids. V dropped 1 base and J dropped 5 bases, with 10 bases sitting between them. Looked up from germline, CDR1 is KGHSH and CDR2 is LQKENI. The chain's CDR3 is CASSPRREGDTQYF. The CDR3 nucleotides are TGTGCCAGCTCACCACGGAGGGAAGGAGATACGCAGTATTTT.

J is TRBJ2-5 and V is TRBV11-1; TRBD2 matches 8 bases. Germline assignment: CDR1 SGHAT and CDR2 FQDESV (reference sequence). Trimming at V came to 3 bases and at J to 4 bases, leaving 13 bases not matched to a gene. This CDR3 is 17 amino acids long. CDR3 nucleotide sequence: TGTGCCAGCAGCTTCAACGGGGCGGGAGGCCAGGGAGAGACCCAGTACTTC. Encoded protein: CASSFNGAGGQGETQYF. Supplemented by reference TRBV11-1 and TRBJ2-5, the full variable domain reads EAEVAQSPRYKITEKSQAVAFWCDPISGHATLYWYRQILGQGPELLVQFQDESVVDDSQLPKDRFSAERLKGVDSTLKIQPAELGDSAMYLCASSFNGAGGQGETQYFGPGTRLLVL.

The V and J genes are TRBV7-8 and TRBJ2-3; TRBD2 aligns across 13 bases. Trimming took 3 bases from V and 2 from J; bases not matched to a gene: 5. CDR3 length equals 17 residues. The germline V gene has CDR1 SGHVS and CDR2 FQNEAQ. For the CDR3, the DNA is TGTGCCAGCAGCTTCCCTGGACTAGCGGGGGCCACAGATACGCAGTATTTT. Protein: CASSFPGLAGATDTQYF.

The V call is TRBV6-6, the J call TRBJ2-4, with a possible D match to TRBD2 (5 bases). The length of the CDR3 is 15 residues. Trimming took 2 bases from V and 3 from J, leaving 11 bases between them. The germline CDR1 and CDR2 sequences are MNHNY and SVGAGI (reference sequence). The CDR3 nucleotides are TGTGCCAGCAGTTACATCGGAGGTGACAAAAACATTCAGTACTTC. Amino acid sequence: CASSYIGGDKNIQYF.

This clone has a count of ten or more. The rearrangement joins TRBV18 to TRBJ2-3; D is uncertain. V was trimmed by 4 bases and J by 2 bases, leaving 7 bases between them. The CDR3 is 13 amino acids. Looked up from germline, CDR1 is KGHSH and CDR2 is LQKENI. In nucleotides, the CDR3 is TGTGCCAGCTCACTCTCCCTCACAGATACGCAGTATTTT. It yields the protein CASSLSLTDTQYF.

The V and J genes are TRBV4-1 and TRBJ2-5; TRBD2 is a possible D gene (6 bases). The germline V and J ends were trimmed by 4 bases and 5 bases, with 17 bases remaining between them. Germline loops: CDR1 MGHRA, CDR2 YSYEKL. There are 15 residues in the CDR3. The CDR3 spells CASSPQEAGRETQYF. The CDR3 region has the DNA TGCGCCAGCAGCCCCCAGGAGGCGGGGAGGGAGACCCAGTACTTC.

The chain is built from TRBV9 and TRBJ2-7, with 10 bases lining up with TRBD1. The germline gives CDR1 SGDLS, CDR2 YYNGEE. Trimming at V came to 2 bases and at J to 4 bases, leaving 3 bases not matched to a gene. The CDR3 has 14 amino acids. CDR3 in amino acids: CASSVGQGEYEQYF. CDR3 nucleotides: TGTGCCAGCAGCGTCGGACAGGGGGAGTACGAGCAGTACTTC.

V gene TRBV5-1 combines with J gene TRBJ2-3; D is unclear. The V end lost 0 bases, the J end lost 0 bases, and 11 bases lay between the germline ends. The germline gives CDR1 SGHRS, CDR2 YFSETQ. The CDR3 length is 16 residues. CDR3 nucleotides: TGCGCCAGCAGCTTGGCCCCAGGCTCTAGCACAGATACGCAGTATTTT. It is translated as CASSLAPGSSTDTQYF.

The rearrangement joins TRBV18 to TRBJ1-1; the match to TRBD1 covers 10 bases. The V gene's germline CDR1 is KGHSH and CDR2 LQKENI. V shed 6 bases and J 5 bases; nucleotides not matched to a gene: 12. CDR3 length: 16 residues. CDR3: CASSRPGTGVGTEAFF. The CDR3 DNA is TGTGCCAGCTCGCGTCCCGGGACAGGGGTAGGGACTGAAGCTTTCTTT.

This chain uses TRBV4-3 with TRBJ1-1; 8 bases fit TRBD1. J lost 4 bases, V lost 4 bases, and 5 bases had no gene match. The CDR3 has 14 amino acids. Germline lookup yields CDR1 LGHNA and CDR2 YSLEER. CDR3 residues: CASSRAGQGTEAFF. Here the CDR3 DNA reads TGCGCCAGCAGCCGCGCCGGACAGGGCACTGAAGCTTTCTTT.

This clone appeared a few times. The chain employs TRBV4-2 and TRBJ2-7; 11 bases fit TRBD1. CDR3 size: 16 residues. Germline V gives CDR1 LGHNA, CDR2 YNFKEQ. The ends lost 0 bases at V and 3 bases at J; junction bases unmatched: 4. The CDR3 DNA reads TGTGCCAGCAGCCAAGATAGGGGGACAGGGGGCTACGAGCAGTACTTC. It encodes CASSQDRGTGGYEQYF.

This clone has just one count. The chain is built from TRBV5-1 and TRBJ1-1, with 7 bases that match TRBD1. The V gene end was trimmed by 4 bases and the J gene end by 3 bases; junction bases not matched to a gene: 6. From germline, CDR1 is SGHRS and CDR2 YFSETQ. The CDR3 runs to 14 residues. The CDR3 loop is CASSAGTDYTEAFF. The CDR3, as DNA: TGCGCCAGCAGCGCAGGGACAGACTACACTGAAGCTTTCTTT.